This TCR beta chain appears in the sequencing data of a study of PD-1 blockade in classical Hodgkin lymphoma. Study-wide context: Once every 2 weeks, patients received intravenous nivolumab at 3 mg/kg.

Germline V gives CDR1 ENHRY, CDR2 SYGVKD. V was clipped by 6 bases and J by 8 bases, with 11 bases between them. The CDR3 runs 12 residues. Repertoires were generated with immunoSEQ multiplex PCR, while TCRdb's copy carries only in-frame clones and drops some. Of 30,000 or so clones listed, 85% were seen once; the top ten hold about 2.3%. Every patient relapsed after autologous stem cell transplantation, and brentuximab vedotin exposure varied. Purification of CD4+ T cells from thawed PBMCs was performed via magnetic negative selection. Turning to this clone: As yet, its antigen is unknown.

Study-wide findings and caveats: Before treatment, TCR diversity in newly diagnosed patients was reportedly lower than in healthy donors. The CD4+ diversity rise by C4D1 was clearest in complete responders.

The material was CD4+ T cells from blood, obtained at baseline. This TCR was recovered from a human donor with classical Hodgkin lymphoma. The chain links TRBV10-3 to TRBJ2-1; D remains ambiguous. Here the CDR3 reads CAISPDGHEQFF. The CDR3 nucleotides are TGTGCCATCAGCCCGGACGGACATGAGCAGTTCTTC.